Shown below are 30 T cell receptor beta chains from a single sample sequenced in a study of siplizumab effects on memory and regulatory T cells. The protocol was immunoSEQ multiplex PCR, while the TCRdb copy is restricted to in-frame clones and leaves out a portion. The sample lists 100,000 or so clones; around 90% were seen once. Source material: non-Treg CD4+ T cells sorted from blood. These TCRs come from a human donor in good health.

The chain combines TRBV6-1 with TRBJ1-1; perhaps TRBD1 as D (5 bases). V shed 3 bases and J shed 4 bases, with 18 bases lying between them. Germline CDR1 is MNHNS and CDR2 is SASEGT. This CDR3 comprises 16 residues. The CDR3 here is CASSDFFRTGSTEAFF. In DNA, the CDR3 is TGTGCCAGCAGTGATTTTTTCCGAACAGGTTCCACTGAAGCTTTCTTT.

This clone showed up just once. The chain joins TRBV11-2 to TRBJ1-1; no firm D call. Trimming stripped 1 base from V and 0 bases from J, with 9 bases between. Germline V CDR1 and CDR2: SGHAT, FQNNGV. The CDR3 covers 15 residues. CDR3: CASSLGKTVNTEAFF. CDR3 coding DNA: TGTGCCAGCAGCTTAGGGAAGACGGTGAACACTGAAGCTTTCTTT.

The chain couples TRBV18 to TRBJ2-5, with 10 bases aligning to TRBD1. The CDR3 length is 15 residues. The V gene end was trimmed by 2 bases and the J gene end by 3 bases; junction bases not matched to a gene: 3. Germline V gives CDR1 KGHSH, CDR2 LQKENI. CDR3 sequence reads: CASSPRGQGKETQYF. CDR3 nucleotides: TGTGCCAGCTCACCAAGGGGACAGGGGAAAGAGACCCAGTACTTC.

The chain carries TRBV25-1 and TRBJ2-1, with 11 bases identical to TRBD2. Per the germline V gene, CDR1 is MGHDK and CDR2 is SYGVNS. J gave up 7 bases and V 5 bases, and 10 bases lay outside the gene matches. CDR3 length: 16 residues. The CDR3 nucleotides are TGTGCCAGCAGTAGGCTAGCGGGAGGTGGGAGAAATGAGCAGTTCTTC. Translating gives CASSRLAGGGRNEQFF. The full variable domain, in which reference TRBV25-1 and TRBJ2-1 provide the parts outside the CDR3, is EADIYQTPRYLVIGTGKKITLECSQTMGHDKMYWYQQDPGMELHLIHYSYGVNSTEKGDLSSESTVSRIRTEHFPLTLESARPSHTSQYLCASSRLAGGGRNEQFFGPGTRLTVL.

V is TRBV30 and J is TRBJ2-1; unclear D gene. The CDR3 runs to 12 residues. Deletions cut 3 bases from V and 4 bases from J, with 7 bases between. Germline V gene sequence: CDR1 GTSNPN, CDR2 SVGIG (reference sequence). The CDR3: CAWRVGYNEQFF. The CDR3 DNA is TGTGCCTGGAGAGTGGGGTACAATGAGCAGTTCTTC.

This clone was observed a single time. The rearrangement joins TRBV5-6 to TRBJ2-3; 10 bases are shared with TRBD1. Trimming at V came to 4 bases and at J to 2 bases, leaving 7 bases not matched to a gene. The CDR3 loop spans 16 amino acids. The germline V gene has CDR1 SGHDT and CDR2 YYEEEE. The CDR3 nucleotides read TGTGCCAGCAGCCAAAGGACAGGGGGGCTCACAGATACGCAGTATTTT. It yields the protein CASSQRTGGLTDTQYF.

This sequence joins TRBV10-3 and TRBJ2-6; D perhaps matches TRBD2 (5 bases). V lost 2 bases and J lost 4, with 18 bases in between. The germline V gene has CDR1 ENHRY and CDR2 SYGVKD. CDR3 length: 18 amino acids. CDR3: CAISENVGSQVGANVLTF. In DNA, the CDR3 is TGTGCCATCAGTGAGAATGTGGGGAGCCAGGTGGGGGCCAACGTCCTGACTTTC.

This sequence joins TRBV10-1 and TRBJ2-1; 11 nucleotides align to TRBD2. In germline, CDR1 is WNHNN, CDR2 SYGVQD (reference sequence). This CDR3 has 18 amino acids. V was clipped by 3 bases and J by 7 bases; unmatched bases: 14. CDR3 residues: CASSEGTSGSTGRNEQFF. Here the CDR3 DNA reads TGCGCCAGCAGTGAAGGGACTAGCGGTTCCACGGGGAGAAATGAGCAGTTCTTC.

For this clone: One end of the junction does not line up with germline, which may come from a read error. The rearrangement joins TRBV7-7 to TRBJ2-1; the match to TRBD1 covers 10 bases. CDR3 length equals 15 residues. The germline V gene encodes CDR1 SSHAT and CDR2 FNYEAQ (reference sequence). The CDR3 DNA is TGTGCTAGCAGCTTTGGACAGGGGGCCTACAATGAGCAGTTCTTC. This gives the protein CASSFGQGAYNEQFF.

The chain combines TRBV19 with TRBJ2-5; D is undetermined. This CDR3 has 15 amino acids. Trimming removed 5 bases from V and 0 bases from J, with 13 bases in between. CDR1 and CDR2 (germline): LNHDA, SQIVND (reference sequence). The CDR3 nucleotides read TGTGCCAGTAGTGTCCTAATTGGCCACCAAGAGACCCAGTACTTC. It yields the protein CASSVLIGHQETQYF.

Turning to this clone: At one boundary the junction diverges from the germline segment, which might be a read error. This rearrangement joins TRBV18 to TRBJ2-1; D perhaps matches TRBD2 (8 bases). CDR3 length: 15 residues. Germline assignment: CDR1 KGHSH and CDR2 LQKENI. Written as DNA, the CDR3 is TGTGCCAGTTCACCCAGGGGGGCTAGCGGGTCTGAGCAGTTCTTC. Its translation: CASSPRGASGSEQFF.

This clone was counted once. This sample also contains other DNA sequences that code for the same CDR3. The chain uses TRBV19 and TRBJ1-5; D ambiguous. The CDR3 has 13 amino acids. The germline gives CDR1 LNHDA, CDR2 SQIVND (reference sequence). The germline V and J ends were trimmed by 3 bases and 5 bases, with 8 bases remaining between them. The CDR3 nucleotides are TGTGCCAGTAGTATCGGCAGTTATCAGCCCCAGCATTTT. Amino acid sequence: CASSIGSYQPQHF.

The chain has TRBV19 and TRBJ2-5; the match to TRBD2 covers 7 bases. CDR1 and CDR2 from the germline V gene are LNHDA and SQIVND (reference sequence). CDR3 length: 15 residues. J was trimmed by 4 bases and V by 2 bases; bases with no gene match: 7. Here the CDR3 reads CASSILGRGSETQYF. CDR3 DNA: TGTGCCAGTAGTATATTGGGGAGGGGCTCAGAGACCCAGTACTTC. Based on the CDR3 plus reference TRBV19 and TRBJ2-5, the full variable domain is DGGITQSPKYLFRKEGQNVTLSCEQNLNHDAMYWYRQDPGQGLRLIYYSQIVNDFQKGDIAEGYSVSREKKESFPLTVTSAQKNPTAFYLCASSILGRGSETQYFGPGTRLLVL.

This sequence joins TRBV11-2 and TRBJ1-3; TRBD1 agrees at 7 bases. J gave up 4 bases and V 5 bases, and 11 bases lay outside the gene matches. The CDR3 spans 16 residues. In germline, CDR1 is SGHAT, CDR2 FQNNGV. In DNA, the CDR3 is TGTGCCAGCAGCCCCGGTCCCGGGACAGTCGGAAACACCATATATTTT. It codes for CASSPGPGTVGNTIYF.

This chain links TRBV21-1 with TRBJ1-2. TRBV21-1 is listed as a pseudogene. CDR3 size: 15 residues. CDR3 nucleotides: TGTGCCAGCAGCAAAACCCACGACCCTAACTATGGCTACACCTTC. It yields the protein CASSKTHDPNYGYTF.

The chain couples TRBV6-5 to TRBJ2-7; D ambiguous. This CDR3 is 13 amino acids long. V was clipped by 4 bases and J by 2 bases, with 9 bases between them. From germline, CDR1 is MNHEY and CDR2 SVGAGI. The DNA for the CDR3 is TGTGCCAGCAGTTCGCGTTCAACCTACGAGCAGTACTTC. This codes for CASSSRSTYEQYF.

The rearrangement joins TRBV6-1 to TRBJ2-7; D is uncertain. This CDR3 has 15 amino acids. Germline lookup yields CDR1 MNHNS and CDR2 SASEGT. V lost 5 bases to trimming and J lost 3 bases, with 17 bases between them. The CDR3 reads CASSTTGSTIYEQYF. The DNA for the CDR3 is TGTGCCAGCAGTACTACCGGATCCACTATCTACGAGCAGTACTTC.

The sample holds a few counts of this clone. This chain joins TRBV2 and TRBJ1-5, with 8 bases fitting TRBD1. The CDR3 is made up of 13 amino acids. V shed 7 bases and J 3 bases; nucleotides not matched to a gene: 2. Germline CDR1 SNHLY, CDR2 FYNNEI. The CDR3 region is CASKGQDNQPQHF. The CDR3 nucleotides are TGTGCCAGCAAGGGACAGGACAATCAGCCCCAGCATTTT.

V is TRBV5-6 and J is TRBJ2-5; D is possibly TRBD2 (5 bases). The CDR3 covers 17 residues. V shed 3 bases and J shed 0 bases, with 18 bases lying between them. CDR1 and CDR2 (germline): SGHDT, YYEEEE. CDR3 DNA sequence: TGTGCCAGCAGCTCGGACGGGAAAAGTTCGTACCAAGAGACCCAGTACTTC. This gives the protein CASSSDGKSSYQETQYF.

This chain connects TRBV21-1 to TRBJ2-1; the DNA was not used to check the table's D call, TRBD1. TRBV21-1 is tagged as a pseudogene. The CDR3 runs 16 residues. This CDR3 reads CASSKGWADTYNEQFF. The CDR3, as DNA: TGTGCCAGCAGCAAAGGGTGGGCAGACACTTACAATGAGCAGTTCTTC.

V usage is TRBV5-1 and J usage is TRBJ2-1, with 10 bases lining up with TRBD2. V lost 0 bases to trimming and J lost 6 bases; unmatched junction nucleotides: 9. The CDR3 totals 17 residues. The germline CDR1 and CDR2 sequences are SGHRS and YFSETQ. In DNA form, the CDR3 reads TGCGCCAGCAGCTTGGTGCCCCTAGCGGGAGTCTCCAATGAGCAGTTCTTC. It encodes CASSLVPLAGVSNEQFF.

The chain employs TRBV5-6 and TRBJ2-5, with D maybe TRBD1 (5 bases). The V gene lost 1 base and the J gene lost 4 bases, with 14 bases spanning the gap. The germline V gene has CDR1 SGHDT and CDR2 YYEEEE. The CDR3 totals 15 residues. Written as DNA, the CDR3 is TGTGCCAGCAGCTTGCTTGAAGGGGATAGAGAGACCCAGTACTTC. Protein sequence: CASSLLEGDRETQYF.

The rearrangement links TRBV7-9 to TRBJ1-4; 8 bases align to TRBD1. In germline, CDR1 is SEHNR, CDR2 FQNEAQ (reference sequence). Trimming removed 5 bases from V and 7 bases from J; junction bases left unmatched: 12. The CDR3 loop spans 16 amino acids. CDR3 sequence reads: CASSLRPGGAGEKLFF. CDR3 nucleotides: TGTGCCAGCAGCCTGCGGCCAGGGGGCGCCGGTGAAAAACTGTTTTTT.

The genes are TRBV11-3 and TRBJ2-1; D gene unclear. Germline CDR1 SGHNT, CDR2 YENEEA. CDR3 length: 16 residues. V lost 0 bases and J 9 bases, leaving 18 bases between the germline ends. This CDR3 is CASSLDREIQVREQFF. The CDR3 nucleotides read TGTGCCAGCAGCTTAGATAGGGAAATTCAGGTCCGTGAGCAGTTCTTC.

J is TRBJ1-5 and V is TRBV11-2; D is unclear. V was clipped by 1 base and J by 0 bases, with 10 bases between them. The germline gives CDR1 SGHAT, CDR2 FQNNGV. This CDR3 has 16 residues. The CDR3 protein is CASSLVAGYSNQPQHF. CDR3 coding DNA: TGTGCCAGCAGCTTAGTAGCAGGCTATAGCAATCAGCCCCAGCATTTT.

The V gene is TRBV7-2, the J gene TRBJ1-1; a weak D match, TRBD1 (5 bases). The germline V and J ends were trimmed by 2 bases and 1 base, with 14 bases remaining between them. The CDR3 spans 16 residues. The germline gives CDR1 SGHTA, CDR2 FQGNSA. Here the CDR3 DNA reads TGTGCCAGCAGCTTAAAAAGGGTGGGGGGGAACACTGAAGCTTTCTTT. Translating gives CASSLKRVGGNTEAFF.

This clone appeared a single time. In nucleotides, the CDR3 is TGCGCCAGCAGGCCAAGACAGGGCGGATACGAGCAGTACTTC. Residues: CASRPRQGGYEQYF. The chain couples TRBV5-1 to TRBJ2-7; TRBD1 aligns across 7 bases. The germline CDR1 and CDR2 sequences are SGHRS and YFSETQ. The CDR3 covers 14 residues. V shed 5 bases and J 4 bases; nucleotides not matched to a gene: 9.

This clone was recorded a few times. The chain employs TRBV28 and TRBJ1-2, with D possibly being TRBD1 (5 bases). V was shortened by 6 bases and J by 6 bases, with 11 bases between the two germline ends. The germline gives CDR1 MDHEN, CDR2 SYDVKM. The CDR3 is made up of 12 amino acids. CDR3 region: CASSTARDGYTF. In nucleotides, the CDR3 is TGTGCCAGCAGCACCGCCAGGGATGGCTACACCTTC.

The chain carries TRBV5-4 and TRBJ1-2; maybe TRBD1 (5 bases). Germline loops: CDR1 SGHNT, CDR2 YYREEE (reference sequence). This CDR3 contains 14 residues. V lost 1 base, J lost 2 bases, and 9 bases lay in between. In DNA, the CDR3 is TGTGCCAGCAGCTTGAGGGGACCCAACTATGGCTACACCTTC. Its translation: CASSLRGPNYGYTF. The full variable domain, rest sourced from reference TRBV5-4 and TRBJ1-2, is ETGVTQSPTHLIKTRGQQVTLRCSSQSGHNTVSWYQQALGQGPQFIFQYYREEENGRGNFPPRFSGLQFPNYSSELNVNALELDDSALYLCASSLRGPNYGYTFGSGTRLTVV.

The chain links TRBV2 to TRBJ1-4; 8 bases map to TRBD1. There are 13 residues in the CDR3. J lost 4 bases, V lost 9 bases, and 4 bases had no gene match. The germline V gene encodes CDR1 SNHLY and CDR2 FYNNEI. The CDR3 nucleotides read TGTGCCAGACAGGGGGGTTATAATGAAAAACTGTTTTTT. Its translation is CARQGGYNEKLFF.